Sequencing of this TCR beta chain was carried out in a study of cytomegalovirus exposure and HLA in healthy donors. Notes on the study in general: A reported reduction in N-insertions relative to the 666-donor mean was seen in an Asian-associated ancestry cluster in a later analysis.

Researchers ran the PCR with 60 Vbeta and 13 Jbeta primers. The data were produced by immunoSEQ multiplex PCR, yet TCRdb's version contains in-frame clones alone and is incomplete. The sample yields about 180,000 clones, around 80% seen once. Points on this clone: Its antigen is undetermined.

The sample taken for sequencing was PBMCs. The origin of this receptor is a woman aged 60 to 75 in good health and CMV-seropositive.

DNA of the CDR3: TGTGCCAGCAGCCCGAAGGCGGGAGGGAACGCAGATACGCAGTATTTT. This sequence encodes CASSPKAGGNADTQYF. This chain links TRBV5-4 with TRBJ2-3; 9 nucleotides line up with TRBD2. This CDR3 has 16 amino acids. Germline trimming cut 4 bases from V and 4 bases from J; bases unmatched to any gene: 10. CDR1 is SGHNT, CDR2 YYREEE, per germline (reference sequence).